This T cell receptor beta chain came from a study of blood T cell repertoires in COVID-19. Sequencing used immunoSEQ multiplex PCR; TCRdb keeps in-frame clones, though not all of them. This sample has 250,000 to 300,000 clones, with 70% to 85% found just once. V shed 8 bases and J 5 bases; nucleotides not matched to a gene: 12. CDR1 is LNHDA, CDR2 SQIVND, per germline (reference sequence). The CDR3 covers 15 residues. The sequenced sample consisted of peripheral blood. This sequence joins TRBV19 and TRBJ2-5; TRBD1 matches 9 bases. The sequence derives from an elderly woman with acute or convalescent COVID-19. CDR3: CASLPGTGKSETQYF. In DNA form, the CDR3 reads TGTGCCAGTTTACCCGGGACAGGGAAATCGGAGACCCAGTACTTC.